Given below is one T cell receptor (beta chain) in context. It lacks a known antigen. No qualities accompany the bases; no much larger clone lies one base away. Libraries came from the immunoSEQ multiplex PCR assay. In its TCRdb copy, this immuneACCESS table keeps in-frame sequences only and misses some clones. Where compared with another copy, unresolved V genes explain less than half of these, and the others have no known cause. For this sample the table gives 60,000 to 85,000 clones, of which roughly 97% were detected only once. The ten largest make up 0.21% of the sample. This sample was taken from a study of technical replicates of blood from a few donors (dated by TCRdb to 2016 to 2017). The CDR3 runs 13 residues from the cysteine to the phenylalanine. Of the read, only the CDR3 DNA is kept; its 39 bases are in frame from base 1. The CDR1 and CDR2 encoded by the germline V gene are SGHRS and YFSETQ. Trimming leaves V shorter by 4 bases and J shorter by 2 bases, with the junction holding 2 bases beyond the gene matches.

The sequenced sample consisted of T cells isolated from PBMCs. The source is a human donor in good health. The V gene is TRBV5-1 and the J gene is TRBJ2-7; TRBD1 agrees with 8 junctional bases. The CDR3 region has the sequence CASSGTGAYEQYF. The DNA reads as follows: TGCGCCAGCAGCGGGACAGGTGCCTACGAGCAGTACTTC.